This TCR beta chain was obtained from a study of Graves' ophthalmopathy and Graves' hyperthyroidism. The sample holds many counts of this clonotype. Amplification targeted the TCR beta CDR3 regions, with RNA transcripts as the source material. HTBI-primed first-round RT-PCR preceded second-round multiplex PCR. TCRdb reprocessed the multiplex PCR reads with MiXCR, giving one entry per CDR3 protein. The sample has a few hundred thousand distinct CDR3 sequences, roughly a sixth seen once. V was clipped by 0 bases and J by 8 bases, with 13 bases between them. Germline V gene data show CDR1 as MNHNS and CDR2 as SASEGT. This CDR3 spans 14 amino acids.

The rearrangement uses TRBV6-1 and TRBJ1-2; unclear D gene. The clonotype was recovered from an adult man with Graves' ophthalmopathy. Sequenced: peripheral blood. The CDR3 nucleotides read TGTGCCAGCAGTGAAGCGGCACCAAGGAAGGGCTACACCTTC. Translating it yields CASSEAAPRKGYTF.